This T cell receptor beta chain is from a study of molecular identifiers for immune sequencing clone quantification. The V segment lost 0 bases and the J segment 3 bases; nucleotides outside the gene matches: 8. The germline V gene encodes CDR1 LGHNA and CDR2 YSLEER. The CDR3 contains 16 residues. For bulk TCR libraries, previously described methods and listed TCR primers were used. TCRdb re-derived calls from the PCR reads in MiXCR, one entry per CDR3 protein. The repertoire holds hundreds of thousands of distinct CDR3 sequences, with less than 20% as singletons. The sample holds many counts of this clonotype.

This chain uses TRBV4-3 with TRBJ2-7, with TRBD1 identical over 7 bases. Sequencing was done on a sample of naive CD8+ T cells from blood, with Jurkat cell RNA spiked in. Subset: FACS-sorted CD8+CD4-CCR7+CD45RA+ naive T cells. This clonotype was obtained from a human donor in good health. Some libraries in this study had Jurkat cell RNA spiked in. CDR3 residues: CASSQDSSGQYYEQYF. DNA for the CDR3: TGCGCCAGCAGCCAAGATAGTTCGGGACAGTACTACGAGCAGTACTTC.